This is a list of T cell receptor beta chains from one sample in a study of T-cell memory formation after mild COVID-19. TCRdb reprocessed the 5' RACE reads via MiXCR and lists one record per CDR3 protein. The sample shows about 430,000 distinct CDR3 sequences, under 20% of them seen only once. Sequencing input: PBMCs or a T cell subset sorted from them (not recorded which). Receptors originate from a man younger than 35 who had mild COVID-19 (a few samples of this study predate the infection). Cell type and time point are not known. Both conserved end residues are trimmed from each CDR3. D genes are given only for firm matches.

TRBV4-1 NA ASSQDGPAREQF
TRBV14 NA ASSQLSTPWGATDTQY
TRBV20-1 NA SAPFGGNYGYT
TRBV7-2 NA ASSPSPWGAKNIQY
TRBV4-1 NA ASSPGDKQGYSGNTIY
TRBV5-4 NA ASSFIPSGGPSGNIQY
TRBV6-5 TRBD1 ASSLGQGPNSPLH
TRBV5-1 TRBD2 ASTEGGGYQETQY
TRBV18 NA ASSPGDLEQF
TRBV20-1 TRBD1 SATTGDQPQH
TRBV5-6 NA ASTDSRTNEKLF
TRBV12-3/TRBV12-4 NA ASSFGQGAF
TRBV29-1 TRBD1 SARDREVSAF
TRBV9 NA ASSVDGVSYNEQF
TRBV12-5 NA SRGFWNQPQH
TRBV4-1 NA ASSHTDTIY
TRBV9 TRBD1 ASSVRTGKDEQF
TRBV28 NA ASSRYGYT
TRBV7-8 NA ASNRARVLEETQY
TRBV29-1 NA SVEVPDGYT
TRBV7-9 NA ASSLIGMGTEAF
TRBV4-3 NA ASSQVTGRETQY
TRBV20-1 NA SATGRATDSNQPQH
TRBV6-5 NA ASSLTRGPYPYGYT
TRBV5-1 TRBD2 ASSRGLAGGGDEQF
TRBV7-2 NA ASSSAGWQETQY
TRBV7-2 TRBD2 ASSLARSSGNEQF
TRBV5-1 NA ASSFQRPQETQY
TRBV5-1 NA ASSPARGHYEQY